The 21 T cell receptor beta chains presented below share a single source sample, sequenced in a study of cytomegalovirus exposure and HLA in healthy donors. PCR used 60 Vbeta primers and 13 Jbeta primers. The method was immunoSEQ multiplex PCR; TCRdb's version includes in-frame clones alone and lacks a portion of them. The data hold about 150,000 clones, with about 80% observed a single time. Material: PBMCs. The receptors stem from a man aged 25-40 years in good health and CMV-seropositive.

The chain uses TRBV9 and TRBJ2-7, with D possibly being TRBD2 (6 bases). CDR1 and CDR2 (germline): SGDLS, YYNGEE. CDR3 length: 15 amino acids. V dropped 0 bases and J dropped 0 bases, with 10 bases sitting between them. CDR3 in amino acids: CASSVGLATSYEQYF. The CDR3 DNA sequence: TGTGCCAGCAGCGTAGGTCTAGCGACCTCCTACGAGCAGTACTTC.

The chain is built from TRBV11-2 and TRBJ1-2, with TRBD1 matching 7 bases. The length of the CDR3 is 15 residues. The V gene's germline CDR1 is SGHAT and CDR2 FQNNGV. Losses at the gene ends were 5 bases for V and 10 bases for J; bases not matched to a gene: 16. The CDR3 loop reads CASSPGDSRALAYTF. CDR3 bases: TGTGCCAGCAGCCCCGGGGACAGTCGGGCCCTCGCCTACACCTTC.

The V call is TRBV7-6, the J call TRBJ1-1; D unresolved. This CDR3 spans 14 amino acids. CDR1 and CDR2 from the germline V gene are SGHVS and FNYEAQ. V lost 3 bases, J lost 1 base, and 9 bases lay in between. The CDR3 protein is CASSFGEGNTEAFF. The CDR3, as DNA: TGTGCCAGCAGCTTCGGGGAGGGGAACACTGAAGCTTTCTTT.

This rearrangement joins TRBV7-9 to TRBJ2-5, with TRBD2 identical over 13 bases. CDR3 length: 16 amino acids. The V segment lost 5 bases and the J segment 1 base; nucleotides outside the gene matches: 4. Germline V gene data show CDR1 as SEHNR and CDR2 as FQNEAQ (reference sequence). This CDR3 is CASSPGTSGIQETQYF. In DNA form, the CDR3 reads TGTGCCAGCAGCCCCGGGACTAGCGGGATCCAAGAGACCCAGTACTTC.

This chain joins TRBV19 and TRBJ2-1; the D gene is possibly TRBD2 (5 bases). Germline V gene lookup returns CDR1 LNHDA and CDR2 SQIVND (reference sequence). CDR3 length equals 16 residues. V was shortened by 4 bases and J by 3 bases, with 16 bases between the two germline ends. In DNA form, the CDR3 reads TGTGCCAGTAGTACCCGGGGTCTAGCCGTCTACAATGAGCAGTTCTTC. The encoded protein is CASSTRGLAVYNEQFF.

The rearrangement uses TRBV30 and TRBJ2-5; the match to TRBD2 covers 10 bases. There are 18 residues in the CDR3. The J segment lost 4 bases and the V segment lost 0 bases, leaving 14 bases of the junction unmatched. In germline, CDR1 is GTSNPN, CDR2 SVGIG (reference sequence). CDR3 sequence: CAWSVGSSGRGVGETQYF. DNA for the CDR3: TGTGCCTGGAGTGTAGGGTCTAGCGGGAGAGGAGTAGGAGAGACCCAGTACTTC. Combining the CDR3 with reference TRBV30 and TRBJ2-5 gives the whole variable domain SQTIHQWPATLVQPVGSPLSLECTVEGTSNPNLYWYRQAAGRGLQLLFYSVGIGQISSEVPQNLSASRPQDRQFILSSKKLLLSDSGFYLCAWSVGSSGRGVGETQYFGPGTRLLVL.

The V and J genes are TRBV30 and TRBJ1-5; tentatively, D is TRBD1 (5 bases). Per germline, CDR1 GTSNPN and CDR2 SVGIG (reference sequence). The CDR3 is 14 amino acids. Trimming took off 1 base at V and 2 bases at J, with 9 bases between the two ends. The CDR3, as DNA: TGTGCCTGGAGTGCGGGCAGGGGCAATCAGCCCCAGCATTTT. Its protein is CAWSAGRGNQPQHF.

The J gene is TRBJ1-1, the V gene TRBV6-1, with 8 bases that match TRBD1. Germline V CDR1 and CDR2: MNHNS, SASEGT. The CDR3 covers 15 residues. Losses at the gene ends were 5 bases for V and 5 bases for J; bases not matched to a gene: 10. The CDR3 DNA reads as TGTGCCAGCAGTACTCAGGGGGCTAGTAGAACTGAAGCTTTCTTT. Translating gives CASSTQGASRTEAFF.

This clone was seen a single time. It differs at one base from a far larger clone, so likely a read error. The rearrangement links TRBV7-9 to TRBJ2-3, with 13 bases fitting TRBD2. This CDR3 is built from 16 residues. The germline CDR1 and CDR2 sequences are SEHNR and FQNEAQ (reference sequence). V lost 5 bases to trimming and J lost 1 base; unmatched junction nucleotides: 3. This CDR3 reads CASSPGTSGGTDTQYF. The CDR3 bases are TGTGCCAGCAGCCCGGGGACTAGCGGGGGCACAGATACGCAGTATTTT.

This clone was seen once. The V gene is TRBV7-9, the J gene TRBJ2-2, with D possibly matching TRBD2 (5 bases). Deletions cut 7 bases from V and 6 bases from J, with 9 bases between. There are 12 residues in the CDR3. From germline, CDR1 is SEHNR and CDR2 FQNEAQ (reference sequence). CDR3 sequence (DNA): TGTGCCAGCACCCCTAGCCCCGGGGAGCTGTTTTTT. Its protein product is CASTPSPGELFF.

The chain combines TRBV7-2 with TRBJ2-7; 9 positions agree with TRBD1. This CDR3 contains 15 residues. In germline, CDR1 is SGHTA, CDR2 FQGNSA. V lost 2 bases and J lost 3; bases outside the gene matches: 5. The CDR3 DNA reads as TGTGCCAGCAGCTTATCTCTGGGACAGGGCTACGAGCAGTACTTC. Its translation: CASSLSLGQGYEQYF. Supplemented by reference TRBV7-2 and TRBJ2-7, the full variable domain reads GAGVSQSPSNKVTEKGKDVELRCDPISGHTALYWYRQSLGQGLEFLIYFQGNSAPDKSGLPSDRFSAERTGGSVSTLTIQRTQQEDSAVYLCASSLSLGQGYEQYFGPGTRLTVT.

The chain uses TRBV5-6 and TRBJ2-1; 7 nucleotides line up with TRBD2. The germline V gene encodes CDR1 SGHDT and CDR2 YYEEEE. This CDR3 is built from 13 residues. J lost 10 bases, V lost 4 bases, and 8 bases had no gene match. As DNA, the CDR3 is TGTGCCAGCAGCCCACTAGCGTCGGGCGAGCAGTTCTTC. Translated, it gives CASSPLASGEQFF.

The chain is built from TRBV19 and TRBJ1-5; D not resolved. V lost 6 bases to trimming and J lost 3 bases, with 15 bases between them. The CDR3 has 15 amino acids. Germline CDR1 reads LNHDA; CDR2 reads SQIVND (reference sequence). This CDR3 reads CASSQTPQINQPQHF. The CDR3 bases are TGTGCCAGTAGCCAAACCCCACAAATCAATCAGCCCCAGCATTTT.

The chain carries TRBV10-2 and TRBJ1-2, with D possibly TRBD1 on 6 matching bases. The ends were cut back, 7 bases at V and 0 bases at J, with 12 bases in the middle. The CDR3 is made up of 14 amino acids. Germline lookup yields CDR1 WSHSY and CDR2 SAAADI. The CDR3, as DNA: TGCGCCAGCAAGGAGGACAGCACTAACTATGGCTACACCTTC. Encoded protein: CASKEDSTNYGYTF.

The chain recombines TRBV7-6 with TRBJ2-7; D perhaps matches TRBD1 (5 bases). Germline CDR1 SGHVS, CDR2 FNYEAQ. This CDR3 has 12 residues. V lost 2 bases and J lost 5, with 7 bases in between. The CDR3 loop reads CASSLKGDEQYF. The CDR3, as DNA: TGTGCCAGCAGCTTAAAAGGGGACGAGCAGTACTTC.

CDR3 sequence reads: CASSYEGATNNEQFF. Here the CDR3 DNA reads TGTGCCAGCAGTTACGAAGGGGCGACGAACAATGAGCAGTTCTTC. The V and J genes are TRBV6-5 and TRBJ2-1; weak D call: TRBD1 (5 bases). The CDR3 covers 15 residues. Trimming shortened V by 2 bases and J by 5 bases, and 13 bases separated the two germline ends. Germline loops: CDR1 MNHEY, CDR2 SVGAGI.

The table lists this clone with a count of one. The CDR3 spells CASSLAGVNEQFF. In DNA form, the CDR3 reads TGCGCCAGCAGCCTGGCGGGAGTCAATGAGCAGTTCTTC. This chain links TRBV5-1 with TRBJ2-1; 7 nucleotides agree with TRBD2. Germline values: CDR1 SGHRS, CDR2 YFSETQ. CDR3 length equals 13 residues. V shed 4 bases and J 6 bases; nucleotides not matched to a gene: 4.

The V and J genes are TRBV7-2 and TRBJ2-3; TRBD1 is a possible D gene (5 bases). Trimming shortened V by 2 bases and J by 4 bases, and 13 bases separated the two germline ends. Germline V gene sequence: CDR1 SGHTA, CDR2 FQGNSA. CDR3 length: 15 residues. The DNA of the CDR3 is TGTGCCAGCAGCTTACTGGGGCAAACACCAGATACGCAGTATTTT. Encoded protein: CASSLLGQTPDTQYF.

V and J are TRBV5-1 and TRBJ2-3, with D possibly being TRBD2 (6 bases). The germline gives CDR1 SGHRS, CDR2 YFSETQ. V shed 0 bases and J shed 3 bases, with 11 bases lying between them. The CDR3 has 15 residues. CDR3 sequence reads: CASSLERGRTDTQYF. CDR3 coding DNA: TGCGCCAGCAGCTTGGAGCGTGGGAGGACAGATACGCAGTATTTT.

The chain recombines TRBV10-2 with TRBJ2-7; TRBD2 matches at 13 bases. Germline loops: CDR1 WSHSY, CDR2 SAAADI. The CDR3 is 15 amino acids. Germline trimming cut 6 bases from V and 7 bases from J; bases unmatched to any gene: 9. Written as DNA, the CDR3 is TGCGCCAGCAGGAAACTAGCGGGAGGGCCTGGTGAGCAGTACTTC. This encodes CASRKLAGGPGEQYF.

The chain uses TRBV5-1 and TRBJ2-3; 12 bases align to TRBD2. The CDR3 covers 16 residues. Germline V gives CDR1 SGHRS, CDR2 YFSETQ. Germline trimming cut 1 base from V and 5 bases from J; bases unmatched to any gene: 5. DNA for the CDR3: TGCGCCAGCAGCTTGCTAGCGGGAGGGCCGGGAGATACGCAGTATTTT. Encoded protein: CASSLLAGGPGDTQYF.